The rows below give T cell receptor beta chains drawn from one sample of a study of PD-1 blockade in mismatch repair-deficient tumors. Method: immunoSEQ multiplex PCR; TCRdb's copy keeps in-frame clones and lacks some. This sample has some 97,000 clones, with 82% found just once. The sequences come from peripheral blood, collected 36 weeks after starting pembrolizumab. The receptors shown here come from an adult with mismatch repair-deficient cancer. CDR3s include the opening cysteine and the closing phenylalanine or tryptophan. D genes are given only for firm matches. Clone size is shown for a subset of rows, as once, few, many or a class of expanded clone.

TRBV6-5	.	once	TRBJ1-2	CASSIRRANYGYTF	TGTGCCAGCAGCATCCGCAGAGCTAACTATGGCTACACCTTC
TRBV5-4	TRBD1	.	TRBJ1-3	CASSLGGTGLNSGNTIYF	TGTGCCAGCAGCCTTGGGGGGACAGGGTTAAACTCTGGAAACACCATATATTTT
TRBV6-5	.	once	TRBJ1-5	CASSLTGQPQHF	TGTGCCAGCAGTTTAACAGGACAGCCCCAGCATTTT
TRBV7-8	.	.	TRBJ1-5	CASSTGKAQPQHF	TGTGCCAGCAGCACAGGGAAAGCTCAGCCCCAGCATTTT
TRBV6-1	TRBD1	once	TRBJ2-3	CASSETGAQTDTQYF	TGTGCCAGCAGTGAGACAGGGGCTCAAACAGATACGCAGTATTTT
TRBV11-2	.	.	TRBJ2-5	CASSLDGAGQGETQYF	TGTGCCAGCAGCTTAGATGGCGCAGGGCAGGGAGAGACCCAGTACTTC
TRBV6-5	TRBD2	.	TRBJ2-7	CASSPGLAWEQYF	TGTGCCAGCAGTCCCGGACTAGCGTGGGAGCAGTACTTC
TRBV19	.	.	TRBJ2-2	CASTRTGELFF	TGTGCCAGTACACGCACCGGGGAGCTGTTTTTT
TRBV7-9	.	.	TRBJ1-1	CASSILGGYEAFF	TGTGCCAGCAGTATCCTCGGGGGGTATGAAGCTTTCTTT
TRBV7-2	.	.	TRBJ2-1	CASSPPSTREQFF	TGTGCCAGCAGCCCACCGTCGACTAGAGAGCAGTTCTTC
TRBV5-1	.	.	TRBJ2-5	CASSLGSGAETQYF	TGCGCCAGCAGCTTGGGTTCTGGGGCAGAGACCCAGTACTTC
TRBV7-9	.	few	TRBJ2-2	CASSPTDSTGELFF	TGTGCCAGCAGCCCAACGGACAGCACCGGGGAGCTGTTTTTT
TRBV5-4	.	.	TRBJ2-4	CASSLNPSAASGDIQYF	TGTGCCAGCAGCTTGAATCCTAGCGCCGCCTCGGGGGACATTCAGTACTTC
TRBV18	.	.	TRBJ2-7	CASSPPLLGAHEQYF	TGTGCCAGCTCACCACCGTTGCTAGGGGCCCACGAGCAGTACTTC
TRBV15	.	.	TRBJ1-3	CATSSKQGVSSGNTIYF	TGTGCCACCAGCAGCAAACAGGGCGTCTCCTCTGGAAACACCATATATTTT
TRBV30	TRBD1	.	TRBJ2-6	CAWSIGQAVGANVLTF	TGTGCCTGGAGTATAGGACAGGCAGTAGGGGCCAACGTCCTGACTTTC
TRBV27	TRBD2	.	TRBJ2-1	CASSLGTSGRIAQFF	TGTGCCAGCAGTTTAGGGACTAGCGGGAGAATAGCGCAGTTCTTC
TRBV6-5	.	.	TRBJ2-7	CASSSEGRGSYEQYF	TGTGCCAGCAGTTCCGAGGGGCGGGGTTCCTACGAGCAGTACTTC
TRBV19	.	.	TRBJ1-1	CASSIGPSGAVNTEAFF	TGTGCCAGTAGTATAGGGCCGTCTGGGGCGGTGAACACTGAAGCTTTCTTT
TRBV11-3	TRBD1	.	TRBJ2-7	CASSSSPGDRITYEQYF	TGTGCCAGCAGCTCCTCACCGGGGGACAGGATTACCTACGAGCAGTACTTC
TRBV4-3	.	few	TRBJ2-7	CASSQVVASYEQYF	TGCGCCAGCAGCCAAGTTGTCGCCTCCTACGAGCAGTACTTC
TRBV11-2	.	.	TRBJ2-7	CASSSPTTRYYEQYF	TGTGCCAGCAGCTCTCCGACGACTAGGTACTACGAGCAGTACTTC
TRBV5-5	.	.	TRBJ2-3	CASSLEVTSPNTQYF	TGTGCCAGCAGCTTGGAGGTGACTTCGCCGAATACGCAGTATTTT
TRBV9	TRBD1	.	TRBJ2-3	CASSVSGTGKLTDTQYF	TGTGCCAGCAGCGTGTCCGGGACAGGCAAACTCACAGATACGCAGTATTTT
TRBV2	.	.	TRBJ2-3	CASRGDFQTQYF	TGTGCCAGCAGGGGGGACTTTCAAACGCAGTATTTT
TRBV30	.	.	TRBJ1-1	CACPVSQQGPEAFF	TGTGCCTGTCCCGTATCACAGCAGGGCCCAGAAGCCTTCTTT
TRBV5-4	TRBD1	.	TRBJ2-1	CASHRKGAENEQFF	TGTGCCAGCCACCGGAAGGGGGCCGAAAATGAGCAGTTCTTC
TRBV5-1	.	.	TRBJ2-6	CASSLSPLSGANVLTF	TGCGCCAGCAGCTTGTCCCCTTTATCTGGGGCCAACGTCCTGACTTTC
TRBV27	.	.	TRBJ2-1	CASSLMSFNEQFF	TGTGCCAGCAGTTTAATGTCTTTTAATGAGCAGTTCTTC
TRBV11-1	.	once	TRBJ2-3	CASSLPGLSTDTQYF	TGTGCCAGCAGCTTACCCGGGCTCAGCACAGATACGCAGTATTTT
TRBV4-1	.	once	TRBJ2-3	CASSHQPISTDTQYF	TGCGCCAGCAGCCACCAACCCATCAGCACAGATACGCAGTATTTT
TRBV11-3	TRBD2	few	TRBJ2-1	CASSSRLAEYNEQFF	TGTGCCAGCAGTTCACGACTAGCGGAATACAATGAGCAGTTCTTC
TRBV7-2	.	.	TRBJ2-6	CASTPKVSGANVLTF	TGTGCCAGCACTCCGAAAGTCTCTGGGGCCAACGTCCTGACTTTC
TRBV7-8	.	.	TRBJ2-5	CASSFVWGGRQETQYF	TGTGCCAGCAGCTTCGTTTGGGGAGGCAGGCAAGAGACCCAGTACTTC
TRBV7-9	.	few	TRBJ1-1	CASSQMNTEAFF	TGTGCCAGCAGCCAGATGAACACTGAAGCTTTCTTT
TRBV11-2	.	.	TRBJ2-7	CASSLVDEQYF	TGTGCCAGCAGCTTAGTCGACGAGCAGTACTTC
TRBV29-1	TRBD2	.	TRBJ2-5	CSVEGLAEGGEETQYF	TGCAGCGTTGAAGGACTAGCGGAGGGGGGTGAAGAGACCCAGTACTTC
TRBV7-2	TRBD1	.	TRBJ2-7	CASSLDPPGTESYEQYF	TGTGCCAGCAGCTTAGATCCACCCGGGACAGAGTCCTACGAGCAGTACTTC
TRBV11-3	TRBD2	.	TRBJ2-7	CASSAGGNSYEQYF	TGTGCCAGCAGTGCGGGAGGAAACTCCTACGAGCAGTACTTC
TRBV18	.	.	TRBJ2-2	CASSPEGSGELFF	TGTGCCAGCTCACCCGAGGGCTCCGGGGAGCTGTTTTTT
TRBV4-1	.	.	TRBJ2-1	CASSQDPYNEQFF	TGCGCCAGCAGCCAAGACCCCTACAATGAGCAGTTCTTC
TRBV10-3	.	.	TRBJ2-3	CAIKGEFTDTQYF	TGTGCCATCAAGGGGGAATTCACAGATACGCAGTATTTT
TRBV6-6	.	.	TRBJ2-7	CASSPHPGRGTYEQYF	TGTGCCAGCAGTCCCCACCCGGGTCGCGGCACCTACGAGCAGTACTTC
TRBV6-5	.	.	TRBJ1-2	CASSEGYGYTF	TGTGCCAGCAGCGAAGGGTATGGCTACACCTTC
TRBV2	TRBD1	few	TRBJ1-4	CASRRGTGAGEKLFF	TGTGCCAGCAGGCGTGGGACAGGGGCGGGCGAAAAACTGTTTTTT
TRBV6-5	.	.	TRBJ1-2	CASKMDGFNYGYTF	TGTGCCAGCAAAATGGACGGATTTAACTATGGCTACACCTTC
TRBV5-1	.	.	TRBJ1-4	CASSSRGGEEKLFF	TGCGCCAGCAGCTCCCGCGGAGGGGAGGAAAAACTGTTTTTT
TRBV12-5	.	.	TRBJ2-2	CASGPPRGSNTGELFF	TGTGCTAGTGGTCCCCCCCGGGGGTCGAACACCGGGGAGCTGTTTTTT
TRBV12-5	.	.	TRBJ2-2	CASGLGGSWTGELFF	TGTGCTAGTGGCCTGGGGGGTAGTTGGACCGGGGAGCTGTTTTTT